This T cell receptor beta chain was sequenced in a study of T cell responses to AZD1222 COVID-19 vaccine. Assay used: immunoSEQ multiplex PCR; TCRdb lists only in-frame clones, some missing. The sample carries approximately 150,000 clones, over 90% recorded once. The CDR3 covers 15 residues. Germline-derived CDR1 and CDR2 are SEHNR and FQNEAQ (reference sequence). V was clipped by 1 base and J by 5 bases, with 11 bases between them. The chain recombines TRBV7-9 with TRBJ1-4; D ambiguous. This TCR was sampled from an adult in good health. The sequencing used peripheral blood, collected on day 0 of AZD1222 vaccination. The DNA for the CDR3 is TGTGCCAGCAGCTTAGTGGCGGACCTCAATGAAAAACTGTTTTTT. Its translation: CASSLVADLNEKLFF.